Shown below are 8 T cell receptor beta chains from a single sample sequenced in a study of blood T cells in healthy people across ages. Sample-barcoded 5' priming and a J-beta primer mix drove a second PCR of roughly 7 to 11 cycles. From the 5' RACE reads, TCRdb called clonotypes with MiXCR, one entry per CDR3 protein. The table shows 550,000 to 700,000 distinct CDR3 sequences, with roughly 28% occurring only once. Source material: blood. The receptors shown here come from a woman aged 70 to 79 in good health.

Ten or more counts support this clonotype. CDR3 sequence (DNA): TGCAGCGTTGTGACTAGCGGTCAGAAGACCCAGTACTTC. It specifies CSVVTSGQKTQYF. This sequence joins TRBV29-1 and TRBJ2-1, with 9 bases that match TRBD2. The J call may not be correct, given that the DNA end is closer to TRBJ2-5. Germline CDR1 SQVTM, CDR2 ANQGSEA. This CDR3 contains 13 residues.

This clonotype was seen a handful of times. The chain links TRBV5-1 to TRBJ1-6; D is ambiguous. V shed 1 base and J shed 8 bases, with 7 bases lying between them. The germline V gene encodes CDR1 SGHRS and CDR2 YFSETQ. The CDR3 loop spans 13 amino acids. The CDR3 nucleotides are TGCGCCAGCAGCTTGACTTCCGATTCACCCCTCCACTTT. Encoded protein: CASSLTSDSPLHF.

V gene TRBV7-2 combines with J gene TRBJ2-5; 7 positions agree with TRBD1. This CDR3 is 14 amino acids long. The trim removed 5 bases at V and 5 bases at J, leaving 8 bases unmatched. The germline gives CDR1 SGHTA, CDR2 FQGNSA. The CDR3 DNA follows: TGTGCCAGCAGCACGACAGGGATGCAGGAGACCCAGTACTTC. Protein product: CASSTTGMQETQYF.

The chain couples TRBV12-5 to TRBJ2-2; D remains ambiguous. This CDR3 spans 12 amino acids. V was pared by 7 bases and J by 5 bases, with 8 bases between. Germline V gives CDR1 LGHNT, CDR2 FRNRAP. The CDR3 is CASAPLTGELFF. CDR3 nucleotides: TGTGCTAGTGCCCCTCTGACCGGGGAGCTGTTTTTT. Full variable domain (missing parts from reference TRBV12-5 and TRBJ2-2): DARVTQTPRHKVTEMGQEVTMRCQPILGHNTVFWYRQTMMQGLELLAYFRNRAPLDDSGMPKDRFSAEMPDATLATLKIQPSEPRDSAVYFCASAPLTGELFFGEGSRLTVL.

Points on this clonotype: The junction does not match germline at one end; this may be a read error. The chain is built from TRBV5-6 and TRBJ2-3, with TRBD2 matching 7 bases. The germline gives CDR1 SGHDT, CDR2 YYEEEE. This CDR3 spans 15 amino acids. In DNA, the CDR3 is TGCGCCAGCAGCCGGAGGCTAGCGGACGGCTATACGCAGTATTTT. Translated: CASSRRLADGYTQYF.

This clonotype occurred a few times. The CDR3 nucleotides are TGTGCCAGCAGCTCTACTAAGGGGGGCCAAGAGACCCAGTACTTC. Translated: CASSSTKGGQETQYF. This chain links TRBV11-2 with TRBJ2-1, with D perhaps matching TRBD1 or TRBD2 (6 bases each). The DNA end favors TRBJ2-5, so the J call may be wrong. CDR3 length: 15 residues. Germline V lookup: CDR1 SGHAT, CDR2 FQNNGV.

The CDR3 is CSGGGGVSEQFF. Written as DNA, the CDR3 is TGCAGTGGCGGCGGGGGTGTGAGTGAGCAGTTCTTC. The genes are TRBV20-1 and TRBJ2-1; 7 bases are a match to TRBD2. Trimming took 7 bases from V and 9 from J; bases not matched to a gene: 9. This CDR3 region has 12 residues. Germline lookup yields CDR1 DFQATT and CDR2 SNEGSKA (reference sequence).

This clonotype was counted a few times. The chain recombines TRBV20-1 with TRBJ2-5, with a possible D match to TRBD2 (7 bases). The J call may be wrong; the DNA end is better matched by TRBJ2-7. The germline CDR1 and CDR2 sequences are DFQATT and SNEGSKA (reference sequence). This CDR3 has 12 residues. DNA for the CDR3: TGCAGTGCTAGGGGGGGGGCCCACGAGCAGTACTTC. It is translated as CSARGGAHEQYF.